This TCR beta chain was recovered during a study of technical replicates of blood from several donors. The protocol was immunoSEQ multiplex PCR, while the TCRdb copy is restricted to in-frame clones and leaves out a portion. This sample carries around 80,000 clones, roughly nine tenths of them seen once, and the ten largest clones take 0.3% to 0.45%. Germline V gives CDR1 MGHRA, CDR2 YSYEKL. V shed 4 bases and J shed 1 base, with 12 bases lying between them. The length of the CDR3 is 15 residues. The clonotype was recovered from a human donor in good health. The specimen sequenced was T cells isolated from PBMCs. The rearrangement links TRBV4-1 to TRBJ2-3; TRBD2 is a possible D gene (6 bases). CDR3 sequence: CASSLRTTGTDTQYF. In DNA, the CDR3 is TGCGCCAGCAGCCTCCGGACTACCGGCACAGATACGCAGTATTTT.